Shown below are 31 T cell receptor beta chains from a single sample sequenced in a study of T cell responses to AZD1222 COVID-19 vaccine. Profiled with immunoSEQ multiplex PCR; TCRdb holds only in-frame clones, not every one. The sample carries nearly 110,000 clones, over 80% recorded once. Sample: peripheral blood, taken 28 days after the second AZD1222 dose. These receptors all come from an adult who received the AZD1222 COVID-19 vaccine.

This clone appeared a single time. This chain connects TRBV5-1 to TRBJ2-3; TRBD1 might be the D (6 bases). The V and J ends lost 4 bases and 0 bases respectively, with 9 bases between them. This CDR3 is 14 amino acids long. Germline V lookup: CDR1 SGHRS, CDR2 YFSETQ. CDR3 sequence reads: CASSRGQSTDTQYF. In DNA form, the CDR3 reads TGCGCCAGCAGCCGCGGACAGAGCACAGATACGCAGTATTTT.

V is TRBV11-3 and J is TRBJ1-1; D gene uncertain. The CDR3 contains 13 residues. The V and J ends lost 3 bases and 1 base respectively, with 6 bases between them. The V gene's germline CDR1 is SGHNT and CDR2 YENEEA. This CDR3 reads CASSFGQNTEAFF. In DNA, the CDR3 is TGTGCCAGCAGCTTTGGGCAGAACACTGAAGCTTTCTTT.

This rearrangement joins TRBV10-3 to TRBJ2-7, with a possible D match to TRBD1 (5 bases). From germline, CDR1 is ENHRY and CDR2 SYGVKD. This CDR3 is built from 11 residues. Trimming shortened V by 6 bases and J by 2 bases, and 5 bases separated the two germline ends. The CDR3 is CAIRDTYEQYF. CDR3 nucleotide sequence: TGTGCCATCAGGGACACCTACGAGCAGTACTTC.

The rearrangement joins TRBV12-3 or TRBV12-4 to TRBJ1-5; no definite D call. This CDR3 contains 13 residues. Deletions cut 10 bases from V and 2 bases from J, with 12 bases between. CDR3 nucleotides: TGTGCCACCTCCCGCGGTGGCAATCAGCCCCAGCATTTT. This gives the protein CATSRGGNQPQHF.

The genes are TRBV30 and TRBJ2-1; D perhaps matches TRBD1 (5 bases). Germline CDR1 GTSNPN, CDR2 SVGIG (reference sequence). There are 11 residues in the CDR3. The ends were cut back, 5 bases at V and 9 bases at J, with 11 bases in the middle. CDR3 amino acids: CAWGAGAEQFF. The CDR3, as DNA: TGTGCCTGGGGGGCTGGAGCTGAGCAGTTCTTC.

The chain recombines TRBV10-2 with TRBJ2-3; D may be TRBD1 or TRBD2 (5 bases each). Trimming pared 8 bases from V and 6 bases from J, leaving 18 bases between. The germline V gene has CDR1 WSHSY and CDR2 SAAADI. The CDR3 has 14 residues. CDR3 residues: CASYPGTTRDTQYF. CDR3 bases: TGCGCCAGCTACCCAGGGACCACGAGGGATACGCAGTATTTT.

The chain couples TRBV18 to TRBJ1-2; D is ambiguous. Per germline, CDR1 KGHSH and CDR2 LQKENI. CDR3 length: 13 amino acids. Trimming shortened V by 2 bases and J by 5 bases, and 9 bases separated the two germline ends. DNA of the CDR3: TGTGCCAGCTCACCAGAGGTGGGGTATGGCTACACCTTC. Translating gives CASSPEVGYGYTF.

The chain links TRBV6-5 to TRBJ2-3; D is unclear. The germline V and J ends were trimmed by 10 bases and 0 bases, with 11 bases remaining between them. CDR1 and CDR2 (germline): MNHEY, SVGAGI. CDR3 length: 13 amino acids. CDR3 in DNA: TGTGCCACCAGGTATCCTAGCACAGATACGCAGTATTTT. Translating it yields CATRYPSTDTQYF.

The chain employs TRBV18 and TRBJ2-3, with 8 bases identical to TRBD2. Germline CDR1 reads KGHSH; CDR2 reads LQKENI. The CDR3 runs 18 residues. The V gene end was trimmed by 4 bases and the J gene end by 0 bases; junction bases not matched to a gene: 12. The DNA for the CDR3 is TGTGCCAGCTCACTAGGACCGGGACTAGAAATGAGCACAGATACGCAGTATTTT. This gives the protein CASSLGPGLEMSTDTQYF. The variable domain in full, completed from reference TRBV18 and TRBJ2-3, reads NAGVMQNPRHLVRRRGQEARLRCSPMKGHSHVYWYRQLPEEGLKFMVYLQKENIIDESGMPKERFSAEFPKEGPSILRIQQVVRGDSAAYFCASSLGPGLEMSTDTQYFGPGTRLTVL.

Written as DNA, the CDR3 is TGTGCCAGCAGCGTCGGACAGGGAAATTCACCCCTCCACTTT. Amino acid sequence: CASSVGQGNSPLHF. This chain joins TRBV27 and TRBJ1-6; the match to TRBD1 covers 8 bases. CDR3 length equals 14 residues. Germline trimming cut 6 bases from V and 7 bases from J; bases unmatched to any gene: 5. Germline V gene sequence: CDR1 MNHEY, CDR2 SMNVEV (reference sequence).

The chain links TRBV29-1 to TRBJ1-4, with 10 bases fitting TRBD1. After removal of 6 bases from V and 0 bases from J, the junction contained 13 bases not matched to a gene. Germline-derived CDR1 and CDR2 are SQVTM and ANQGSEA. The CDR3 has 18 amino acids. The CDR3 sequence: CSVIVKRDRGATNEKLFF. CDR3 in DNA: TGCAGCGTCATCGTAAAACGGGACAGGGGTGCAACTAATGAAAAACTGTTTTTT. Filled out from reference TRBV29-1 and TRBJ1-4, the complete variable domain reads SAVISQKPSRDICQRGTSLTIQCQVDSQVTMMFWYRQQPGQSLTLIATANQGSEATYESGFVIDKFPISRPNLTFSTLTVSNMSPEDSSIYLCSVIVKRDRGATNEKLFFGSGTQLSVL.

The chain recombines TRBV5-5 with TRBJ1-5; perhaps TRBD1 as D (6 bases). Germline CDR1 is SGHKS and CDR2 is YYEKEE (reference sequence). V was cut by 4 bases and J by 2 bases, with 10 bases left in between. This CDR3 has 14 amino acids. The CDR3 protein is CASSAGQRNQPQHF. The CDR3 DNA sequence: TGTGCCAGCAGCGCCGGACAGCGCAATCAGCCCCAGCATTTT.

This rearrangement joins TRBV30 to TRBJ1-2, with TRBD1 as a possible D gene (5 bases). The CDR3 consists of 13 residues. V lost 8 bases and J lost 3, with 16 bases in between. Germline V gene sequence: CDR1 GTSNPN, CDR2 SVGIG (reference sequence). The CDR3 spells CARSQETYYGYTF. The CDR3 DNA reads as TGTGCCCGGTCACAGGAAACTTACTATGGCTACACCTTC.

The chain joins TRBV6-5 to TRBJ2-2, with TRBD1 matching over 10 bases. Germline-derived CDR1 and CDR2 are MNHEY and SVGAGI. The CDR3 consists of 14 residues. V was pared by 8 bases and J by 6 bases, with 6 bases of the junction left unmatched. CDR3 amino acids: CASHPGQGSGELFF. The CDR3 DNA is TGTGCCAGCCACCCGGGACAGGGGTCCGGGGAGCTGTTTTTT.

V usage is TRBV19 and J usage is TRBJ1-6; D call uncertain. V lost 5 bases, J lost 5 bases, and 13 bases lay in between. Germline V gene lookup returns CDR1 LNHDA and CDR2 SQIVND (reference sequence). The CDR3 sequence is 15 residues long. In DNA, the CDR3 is TGTGCCAGTAGTCAGCGGACGGAAAATAATTCACCCCTCCACTTT. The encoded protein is CASSQRTENNSPLHF.

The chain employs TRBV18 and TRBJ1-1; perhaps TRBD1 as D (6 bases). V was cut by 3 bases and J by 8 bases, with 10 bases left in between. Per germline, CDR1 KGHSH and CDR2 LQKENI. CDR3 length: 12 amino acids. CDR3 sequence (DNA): TGTGCCAGCTCACCTTATACAGGGGAAGCTTTCTTT. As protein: CASSPYTGEAFF. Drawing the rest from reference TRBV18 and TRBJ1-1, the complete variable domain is NAGVMQNPRHLVRRRGQEARLRCSPMKGHSHVYWYRQLPEEGLKFMVYLQKENIIDESGMPKERFSAEFPKEGPSILRIQQVVRGDSAAYFCASSPYTGEAFFGQGTRLTVV.

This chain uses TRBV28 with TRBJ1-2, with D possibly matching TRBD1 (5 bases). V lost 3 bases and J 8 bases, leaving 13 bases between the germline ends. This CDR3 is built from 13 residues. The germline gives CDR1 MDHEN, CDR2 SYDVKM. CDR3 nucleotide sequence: TGTGCCAGCAGTTTGCAAGGGGAAGAGGGCTACACCTTC. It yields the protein CASSLQGEEGYTF.

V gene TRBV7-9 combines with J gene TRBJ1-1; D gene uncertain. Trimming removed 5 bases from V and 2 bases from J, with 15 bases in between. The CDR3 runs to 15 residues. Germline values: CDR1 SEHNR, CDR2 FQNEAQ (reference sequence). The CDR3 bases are TGTGCCAGCAGCCCAACCAGTGGAGTAAACACTGAAGCTTTCTTT. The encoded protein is CASSPTSGVNTEAFF.

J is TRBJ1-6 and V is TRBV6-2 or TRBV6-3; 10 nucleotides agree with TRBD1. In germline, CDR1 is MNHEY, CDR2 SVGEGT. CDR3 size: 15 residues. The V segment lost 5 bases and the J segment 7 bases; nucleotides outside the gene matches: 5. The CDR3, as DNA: TGTGCCAGCAGTCCCTCGGGACAGGGGAATTCACCCCTCCACTTT. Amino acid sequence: CASSPSGQGNSPLHF.

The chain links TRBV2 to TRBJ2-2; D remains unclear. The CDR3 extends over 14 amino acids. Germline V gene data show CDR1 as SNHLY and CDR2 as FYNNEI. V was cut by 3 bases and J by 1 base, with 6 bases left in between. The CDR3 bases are TGTGCCAGCAGTGATTGGCTGAACACCGGGGAGCTGTTTTTT. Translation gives CASSDWLNTGELFF.

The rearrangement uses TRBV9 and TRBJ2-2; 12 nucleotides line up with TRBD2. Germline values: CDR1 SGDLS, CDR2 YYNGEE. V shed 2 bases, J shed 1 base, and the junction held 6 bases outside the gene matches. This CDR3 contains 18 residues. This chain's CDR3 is CASSVASGGAVNTGELFF. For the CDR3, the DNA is TGTGCCAGCAGCGTCGCTAGCGGGGGGGCCGTGAACACCGGGGAGCTGTTTTTT. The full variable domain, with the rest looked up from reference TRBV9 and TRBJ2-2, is DSGVTQTPKHLITATGQRVTLRCSPRSGDLSVYWYQQSLDQGLQFLIQYYNGEERAKGNILERFSAQQFPDLHSELNLSSLELGDSALYFCASSVASGGAVNTGELFFGEGSRLTVL.

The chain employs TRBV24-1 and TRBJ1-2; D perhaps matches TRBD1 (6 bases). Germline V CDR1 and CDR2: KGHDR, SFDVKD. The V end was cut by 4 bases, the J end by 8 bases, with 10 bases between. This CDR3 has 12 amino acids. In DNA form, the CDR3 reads TGTGCCACCAGTGAAACAGGGAACGGCTACACCTTC. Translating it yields CATSETGNGYTF.

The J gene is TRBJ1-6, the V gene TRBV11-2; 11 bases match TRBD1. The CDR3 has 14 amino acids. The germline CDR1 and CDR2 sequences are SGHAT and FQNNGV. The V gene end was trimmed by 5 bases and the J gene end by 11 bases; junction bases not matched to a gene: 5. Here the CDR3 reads CASSLRTGGTPLHF. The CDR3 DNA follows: TGTGCCAGCAGCCTCCGGACAGGGGGCACACCCCTCCACTTT.

CDR3 protein: CASSLYRDTQYF. In DNA form, the CDR3 reads TGTGCCAGCAGTTTATATCGAGATACGCAGTATTTT. The chain employs TRBV27 and TRBJ2-3; no reliable D call. Germline V CDR1 and CDR2: MNHEY, SMNVEV (reference sequence). The germline V and J ends were trimmed by 1 base and 5 bases, with 4 bases remaining between them. The CDR3 extends over 12 amino acids.

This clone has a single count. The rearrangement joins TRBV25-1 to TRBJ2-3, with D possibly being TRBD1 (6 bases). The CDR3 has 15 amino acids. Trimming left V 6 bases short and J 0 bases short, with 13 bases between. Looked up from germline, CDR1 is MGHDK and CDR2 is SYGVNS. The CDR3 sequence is CASSRTVSSTDTQYF. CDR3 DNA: TGTGCCAGCAGCAGGACAGTCTCTAGCACAGATACGCAGTATTTT.

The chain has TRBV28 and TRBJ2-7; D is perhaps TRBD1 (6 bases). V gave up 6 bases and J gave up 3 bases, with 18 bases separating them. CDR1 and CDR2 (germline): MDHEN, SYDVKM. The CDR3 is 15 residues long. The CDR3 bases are TGTGCCAGCAGGAAATCACAGGGAATGAGCTACGAGCAGTACTTC. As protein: CASRKSQGMSYEQYF.

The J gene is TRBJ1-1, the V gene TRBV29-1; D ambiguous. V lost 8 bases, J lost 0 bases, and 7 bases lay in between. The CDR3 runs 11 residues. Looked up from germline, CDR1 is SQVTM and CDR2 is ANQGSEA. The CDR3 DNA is TGCAGCACCATTATGAACACTGAAGCTTTCTTT. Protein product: CSTIMNTEAFF.

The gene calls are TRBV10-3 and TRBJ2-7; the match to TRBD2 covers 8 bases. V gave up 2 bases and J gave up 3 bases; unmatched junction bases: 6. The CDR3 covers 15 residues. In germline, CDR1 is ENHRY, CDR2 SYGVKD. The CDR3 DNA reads TGTGCCATCAGTGAGGTGGACGGGGGGGACTACGAGCAGTACTTC. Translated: CAISEVDGGDYEQYF.

CDR3 protein: CASSQVAGTYTGELFF. The CDR3 nucleotides read TGCGCCAGCAGCCAAGTAGCCGGGACTTACACCGGGGAGCTGTTTTTT. This rearrangement joins TRBV4-1 to TRBJ2-2; D possibly corresponds to TRBD2 (6 bases). CDR1 is MGHRA and CDR2 is YSYEKL in the germline V gene. The CDR3 extends over 16 amino acids. V was pared by 1 base and J by 3 bases, with 12 bases between.

DNA for the CDR3: TGTGCCACCAGTGATTCGAAAGCCGGTGGCTACACCTTC. This codes for CATSDSKAGGYTF. The chain combines TRBV24-1 with TRBJ1-2, with D uncertain. V gave up 2 bases and J gave up 7 bases, with 10 bases separating them. Germline CDR1 and CDR2: KGHDR and SFDVKD. CDR3 length: 13 amino acids.

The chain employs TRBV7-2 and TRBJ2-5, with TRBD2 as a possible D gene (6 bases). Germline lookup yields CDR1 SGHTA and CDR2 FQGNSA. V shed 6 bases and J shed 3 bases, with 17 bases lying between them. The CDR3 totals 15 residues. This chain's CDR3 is CASRPLAPQKETQYF. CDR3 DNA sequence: TGTGCCAGCAGACCTCTAGCGCCCCAAAAAGAGACCCAGTACTTC.